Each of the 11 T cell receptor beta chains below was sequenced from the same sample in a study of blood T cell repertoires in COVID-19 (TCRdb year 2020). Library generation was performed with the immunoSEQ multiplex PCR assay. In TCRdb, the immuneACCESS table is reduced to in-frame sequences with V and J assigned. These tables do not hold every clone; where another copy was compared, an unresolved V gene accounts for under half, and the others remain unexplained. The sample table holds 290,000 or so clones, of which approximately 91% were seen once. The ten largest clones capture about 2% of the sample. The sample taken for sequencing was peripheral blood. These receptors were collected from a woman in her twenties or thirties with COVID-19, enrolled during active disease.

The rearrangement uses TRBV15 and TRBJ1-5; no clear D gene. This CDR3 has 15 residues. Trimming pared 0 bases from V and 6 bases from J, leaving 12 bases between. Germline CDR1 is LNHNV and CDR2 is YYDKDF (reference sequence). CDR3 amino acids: CATSRDRLVRQPQHF. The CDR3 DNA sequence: TGTGCCACCAGCAGAGATCGTTTAGTCCGTCAGCCCCAGCATTTT.

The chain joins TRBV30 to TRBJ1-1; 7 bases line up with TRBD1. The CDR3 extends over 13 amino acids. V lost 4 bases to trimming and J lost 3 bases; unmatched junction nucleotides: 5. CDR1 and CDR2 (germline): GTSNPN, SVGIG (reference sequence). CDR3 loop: CAWKGGLDTEAFF. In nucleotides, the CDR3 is TGTGCCTGGAAAGGGGGCTTGGACACTGAAGCTTTCTTT.

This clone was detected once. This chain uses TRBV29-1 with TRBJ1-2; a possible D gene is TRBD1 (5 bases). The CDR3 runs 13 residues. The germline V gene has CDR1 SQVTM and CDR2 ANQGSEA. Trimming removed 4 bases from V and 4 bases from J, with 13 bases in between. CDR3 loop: CSVVNTGSYGYTF. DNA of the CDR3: TGCAGCGTTGTAAATACAGGAAGCTATGGCTACACCTTC.

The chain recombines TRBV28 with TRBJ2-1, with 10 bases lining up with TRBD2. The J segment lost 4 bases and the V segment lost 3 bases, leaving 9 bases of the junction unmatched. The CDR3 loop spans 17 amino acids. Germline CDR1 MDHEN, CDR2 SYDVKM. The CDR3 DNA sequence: TGTGCCAGCAGTTTCAGCGGGAGGGCCATTTTTTACAATGAGCAGTTCTTC. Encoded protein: CASSFSGRAIFYNEQFF.

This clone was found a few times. CDR3 sequence (DNA): TGTGCCAGCAGCCCAAGCTATATACAGGGAGACGAGCAGTACTTC. Translating it yields CASSPSYIQGDEQYF. This chain links TRBV9 with TRBJ2-7; D is possibly TRBD1 (6 bases). This CDR3 is 15 amino acids long. The V gene lost 4 bases and the J gene lost 5 bases, with 19 bases spanning the gap. The germline V gene encodes CDR1 SGDLS and CDR2 YYNGEE.

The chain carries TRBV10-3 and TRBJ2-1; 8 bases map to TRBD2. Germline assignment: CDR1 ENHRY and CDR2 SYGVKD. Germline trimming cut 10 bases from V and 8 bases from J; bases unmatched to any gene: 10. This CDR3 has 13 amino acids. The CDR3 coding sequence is TGTGCCACCCTGGTTAGCGGGATGGATGAGCAGTTCTTC. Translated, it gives CATLVSGMDEQFF.

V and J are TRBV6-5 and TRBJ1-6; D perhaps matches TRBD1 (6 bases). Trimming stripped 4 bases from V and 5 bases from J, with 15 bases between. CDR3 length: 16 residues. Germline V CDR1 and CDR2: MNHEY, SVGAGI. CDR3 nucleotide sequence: TGTGCCAGCAGTTCTATGCAGGGACACAATAATTCACCCCTCCACTTT. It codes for CASSSMQGHNNSPLHF.

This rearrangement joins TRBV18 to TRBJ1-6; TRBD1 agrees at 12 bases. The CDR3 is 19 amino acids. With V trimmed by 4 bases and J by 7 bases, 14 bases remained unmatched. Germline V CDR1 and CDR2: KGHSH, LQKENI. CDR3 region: CASSRTYSGQGAGNSPLHF. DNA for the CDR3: TGTGCCAGCTCACGTACTTATTCGGGACAGGGGGCCGGGAATTCACCCCTCCACTTT.

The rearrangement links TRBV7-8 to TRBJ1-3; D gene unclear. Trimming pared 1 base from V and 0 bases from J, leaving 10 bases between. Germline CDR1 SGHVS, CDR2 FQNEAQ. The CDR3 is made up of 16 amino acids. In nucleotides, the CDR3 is TGTGCCAGCAGCTTAGTGCGGACTACCTCTGGAAACACCATATATTTT. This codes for CASSLVRTTSGNTIYF.

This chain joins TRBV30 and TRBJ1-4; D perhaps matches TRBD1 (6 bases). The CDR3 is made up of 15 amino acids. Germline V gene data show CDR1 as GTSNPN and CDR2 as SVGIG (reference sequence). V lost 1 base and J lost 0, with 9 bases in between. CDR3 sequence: CAWSGRGATNEKLFF. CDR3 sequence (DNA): TGTGCCTGGAGTGGCAGGGGTGCAACTAATGAAAAACTGTTTTTT.

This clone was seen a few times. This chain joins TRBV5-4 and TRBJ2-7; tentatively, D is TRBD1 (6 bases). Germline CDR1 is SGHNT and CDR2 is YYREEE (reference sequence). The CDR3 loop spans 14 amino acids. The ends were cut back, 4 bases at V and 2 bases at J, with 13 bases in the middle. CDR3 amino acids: CASSVDSTTYEQYF. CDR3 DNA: TGTGCCAGCAGCGTGGACAGTACAACCTACGAGCAGTACTTC. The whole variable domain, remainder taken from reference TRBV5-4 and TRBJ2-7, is ETGVTQSPTHLIKTRGQQVTLRCSSQSGHNTVSWYQQALGQGPQFIFQYYREEENGRGNFPPRFSGLQFPNYSSELNVNALELDDSALYLCASSVDSTTYEQYFGPGTRLTVT.